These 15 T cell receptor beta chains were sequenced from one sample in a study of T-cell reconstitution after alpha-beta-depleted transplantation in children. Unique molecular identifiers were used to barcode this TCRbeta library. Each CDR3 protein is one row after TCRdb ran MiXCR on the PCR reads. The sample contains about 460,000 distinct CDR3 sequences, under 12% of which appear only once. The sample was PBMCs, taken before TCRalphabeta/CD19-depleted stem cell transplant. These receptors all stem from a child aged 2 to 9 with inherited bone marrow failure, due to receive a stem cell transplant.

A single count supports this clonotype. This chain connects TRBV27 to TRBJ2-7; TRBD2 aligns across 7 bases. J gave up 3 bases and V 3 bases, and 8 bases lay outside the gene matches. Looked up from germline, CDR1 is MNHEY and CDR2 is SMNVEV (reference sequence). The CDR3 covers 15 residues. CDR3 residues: CASSFPRAGLYEQYF. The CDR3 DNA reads TGTGCCAGCAGTTTCCCGCGAGCGGGGCTCTACGAGCAGTACTTC.

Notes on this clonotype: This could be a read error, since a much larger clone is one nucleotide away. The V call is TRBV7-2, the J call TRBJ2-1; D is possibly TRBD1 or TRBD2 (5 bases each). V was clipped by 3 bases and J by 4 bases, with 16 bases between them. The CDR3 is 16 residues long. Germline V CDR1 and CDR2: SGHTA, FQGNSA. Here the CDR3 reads CASSFVGDPSYNEQFF. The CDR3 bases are TGTGCCAGCAGCTTCGTTGGGGACCCCAGTTACAATGAGCAGTTCTTC.

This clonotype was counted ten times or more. CDR3 coding DNA: TGTGCCAGCACCCCGTGGAGGGGGGTATGGGAGACCCAGTACTTC. As protein: CASTPWRGVWETQYF. The V gene is TRBV2, the J gene TRBJ2-5; either TRBD1 or TRBD2 may supply D (6 bases each). CDR3 length equals 15 residues. Germline CDR1 is SNHLY and CDR2 is FYNNEI. Trimming took off 7 bases at V and 5 bases at J, with 20 bases between the two ends.

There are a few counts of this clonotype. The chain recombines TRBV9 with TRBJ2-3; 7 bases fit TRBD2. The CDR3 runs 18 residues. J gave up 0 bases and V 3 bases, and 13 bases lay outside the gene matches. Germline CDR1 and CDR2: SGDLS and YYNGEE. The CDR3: CASSAPGGMGLSTDTQYF. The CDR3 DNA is TGTGCCAGCAGCGCCCCAGGAGGTATGGGACTAAGCACAGATACGCAGTATTTT.

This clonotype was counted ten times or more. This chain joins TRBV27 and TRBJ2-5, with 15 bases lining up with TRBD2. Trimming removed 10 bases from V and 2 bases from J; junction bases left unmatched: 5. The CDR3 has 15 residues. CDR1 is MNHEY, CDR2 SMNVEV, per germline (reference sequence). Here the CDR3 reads CATCGLAGGQETQYF. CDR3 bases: TGTGCCACGTGCGGACTAGCGGGAGGGCAAGAGACCCAGTACTTC.

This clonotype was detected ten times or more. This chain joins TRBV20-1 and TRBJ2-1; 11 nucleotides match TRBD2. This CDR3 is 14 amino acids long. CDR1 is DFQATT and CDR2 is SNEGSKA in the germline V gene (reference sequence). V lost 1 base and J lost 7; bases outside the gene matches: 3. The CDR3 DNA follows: TGCAGTGCTAGAGCACTAGCGGGAGTAAATGAGCAGTTCTTC. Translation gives CSARALAGVNEQFF.

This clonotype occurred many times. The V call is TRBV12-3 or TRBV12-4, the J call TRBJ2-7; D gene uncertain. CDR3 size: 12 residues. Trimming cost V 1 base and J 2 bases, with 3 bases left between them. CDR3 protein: CASSLEAYEQYF. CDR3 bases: TGTGCCAGCAGTTTAGAAGCCTACGAGCAGTACTTC.

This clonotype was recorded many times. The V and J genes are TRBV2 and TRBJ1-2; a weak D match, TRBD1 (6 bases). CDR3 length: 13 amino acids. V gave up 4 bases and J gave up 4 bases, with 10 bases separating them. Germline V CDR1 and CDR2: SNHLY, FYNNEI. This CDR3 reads CASSAGGPYGYTF. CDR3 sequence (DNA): TGTGCCAGCAGTGCGGGGGGGCCCTATGGCTACACCTTC.

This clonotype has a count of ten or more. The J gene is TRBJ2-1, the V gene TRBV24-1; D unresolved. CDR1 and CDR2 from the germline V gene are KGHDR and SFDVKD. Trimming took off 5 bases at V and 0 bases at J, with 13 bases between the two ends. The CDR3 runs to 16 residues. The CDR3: CATSGNTQSSYNEQFF. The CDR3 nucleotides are TGTGCCACCAGTGGTAATACCCAAAGCTCCTACAATGAGCAGTTCTTC.

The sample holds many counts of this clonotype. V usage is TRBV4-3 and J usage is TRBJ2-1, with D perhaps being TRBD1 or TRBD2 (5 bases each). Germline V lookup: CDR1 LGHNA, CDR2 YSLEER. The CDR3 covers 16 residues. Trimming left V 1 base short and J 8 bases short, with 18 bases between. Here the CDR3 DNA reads TGCGCCAGCAGCCAAGCGGGACCCCCCCCCGGGGATGAGCAGTTCTTC. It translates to CASSQAGPPPGDEQFF.

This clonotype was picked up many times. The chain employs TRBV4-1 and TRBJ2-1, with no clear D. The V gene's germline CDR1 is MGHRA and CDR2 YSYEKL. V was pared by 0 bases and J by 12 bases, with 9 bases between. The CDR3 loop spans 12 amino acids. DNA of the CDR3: TGCGCCAGCAGCCAAGACCCACTCGGGCAGTTCTTC. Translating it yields CASSQDPLGQFF.

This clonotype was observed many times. CDR3 bases: TGTGCCAGCAGTCCTATAGCGGGAGAGTACGAGCAGTACTTC. It yields the protein CASSPIAGEYEQYF. J is TRBJ2-7 and V is TRBV27, with 9 bases lining up with TRBD2. Germline trimming cut 5 bases from V and 4 bases from J; bases unmatched to any gene: 6. CDR1 and CDR2 from the germline V gene are MNHEY and SMNVEV (reference sequence). This CDR3 contains 14 residues.

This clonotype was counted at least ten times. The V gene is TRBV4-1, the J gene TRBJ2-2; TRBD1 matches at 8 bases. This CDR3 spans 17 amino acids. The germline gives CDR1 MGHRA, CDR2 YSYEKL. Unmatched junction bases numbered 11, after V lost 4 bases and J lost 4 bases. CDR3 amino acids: CASSPRTGSSGTGELFF. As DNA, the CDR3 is TGCGCCAGCAGCCCAAGGACAGGGTCATCAGGCACCGGGGAGCTGTTTTTT.

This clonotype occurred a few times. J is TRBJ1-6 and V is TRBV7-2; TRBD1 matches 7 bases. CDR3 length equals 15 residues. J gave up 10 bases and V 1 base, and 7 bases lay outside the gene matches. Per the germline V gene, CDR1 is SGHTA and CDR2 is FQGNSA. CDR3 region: CASSLGTGVYSPLHF. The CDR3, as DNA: TGTGCCAGCAGCTTAGGAACAGGGGTGTACTCACCCCTCCACTTT.

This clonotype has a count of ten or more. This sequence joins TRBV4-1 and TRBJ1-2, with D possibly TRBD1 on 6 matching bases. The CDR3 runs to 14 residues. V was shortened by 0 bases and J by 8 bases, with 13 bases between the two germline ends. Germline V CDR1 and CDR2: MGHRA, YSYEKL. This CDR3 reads CASSQESGVGGYTF. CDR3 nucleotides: TGCGCCAGCAGCCAAGAGTCAGGGGTCGGAGGCTACACCTTC.